This TCR beta chain is drawn from a study of T cells in Graves' hyperthyroidism and ophthalmopathy (dated by TCRdb to about 2019). Context from the whole study: Peripheral blood was sampled at the time of initial diagnosis, prior to any treatment. The 90 to 100 discovery patients were randomly divided into training and test sets at a 7:3 ratio. After blood sampling, hyperthyroidism patients were treated with methimazole at a starting dose of 30 mg daily, and ophthalmopathy patients were treated with high-dose intravenous methylprednisolone. In over five Graves' hyperthyroidism patients, the study also compared T-cell repertoires from thyroid tissue with T-cell repertoires from blood. Whether ophthalmopathy could be predicted prospectively was tested in an independent validation cohort made up of roughly 19 hyperthyroidism patients plus 17 patients who later progressed to ophthalmopathy. To identify TCR V-J signatures that set the groups apart, the researchers used a discovery cohort of about a hundred patients, made up of 40 to 45 with Graves' ophthalmopathy and about 55 with stable Graves' hyperthyroidism. TCR Vbeta CDR3 sequencing of around 130 peripheral blood samples (over 40 ophthalmopathy, 75 hyperthyroidism and around 17 progressor patients) is reported in the paper.

What the authors observed across the whole study: Sample size was not statistically predetermined, and blinding of investigators to group allocation was not performed. In validation, progression to ophthalmopathy was predicted by the model with around 70% sensitivity and approximately 78% specificity, a median of approximately 6.5 months before onset. Ophthalmopathy was separated from stable hyperthyroidism by a 13 V-J signature model, with just over 85% sensitivity and around 81% specificity obtained in cross-validation and 80%/75% obtained in testing. Most expanded thyroid clonotypes (frequency above 0.001) were also detected in blood, suggesting blood repertoires may reflect thyroid immune responses.

CDR1 and CDR2 (SGHRS, YFSETQ) derive from the germline V gene. V gives up 3 bases and J gives up 2 bases, and the segment between their germline ends measures 14 bases. Including the terminal cysteine and phenylalanine, the CDR3 comprises 15 residues. This entry keeps only the CDR3 DNA: 45 bases, framed from base 1. Moderately to severely active disease, a Clinical Activity Score of at least 3, a NOSPECS grade of at least 4, and a duration under 3 months were present in ophthalmopathy patients. Exclusion was applied to patients with uncontrolled infections, other autoimmune diseases, pregnancy or lactation. Diagnoses relied on clinical symptoms, serum thyroxine and TRAb, thyroid ultrasound and orbital computed tomography. PBMCs were isolated from 8 to 10 ml of fresh peripheral blood by Ficoll-Paque density gradient centrifugation. Total RNA was extracted with Trizol reagent, and quality was checked on an Agilent 2100 Bioanalyzer.

This clonotype was recorded many times. Its antigen target is currently unknown. Per-base qualities were not stored, and no clone one base away is much larger. The TCR beta CDR3 regions were amplified from RNA transcripts. For the first round of RT-PCR on the TCR CDR3, the HTBI primer set was used together with the Qiagen OneStep RT-PCR kit. Libraries were constructed in a second round of multiplex PCR, after which size selection and purification were performed. The libraries were sequenced on an Illumina HiSeq2000 using paired-end 100 bp reads. In the paper's pipeline: Raw data were processed with SOAPnuke, discarding reads with adapters, uncalled bases, mean Phred below 15, or no exact constant-primer or identifier match. High-quality paired reads were merged using COPE v1.2.5, and each unique nucleotide sequence was defined as a clonotype. MiTCR v1.1 was used to align clonotypes to the IMGT TRBV, TRBD and TRBJ reference segments. The analysis was restricted to V-J combinations with a frequency above 0.0001, which together covered approximately 99% of the repertoires. The TCS score was defined as F50 (clonal expansion) divided by E x V (chaos), with BLOSUM62-based TCRdist calculated between CDR3 peptides within each V-J. Welch's t-statistics and random forest reduced approximately 520 V-J features to roughly 13, which were used in a naive Bayes classifier (R e1071). Using fastp trimming at Q25 and MiXCR clonotype assembly, TCRdb reanalyzed the public sequencing data and kept in-frame beta chains. Each CDR3 protein gets just one entry, which takes the most common genes and DNA from the rows behind it. TCRdb, rather than the study authors, made the V and J calls. The sample table lists around 250,000 distinct CDR3 sequences, roughly 15% of them with a count of one. The ten top clones hold around 30% of the sample.

The clonotype was recovered from a woman between 18 and 29 years old with Graves' ophthalmopathy. Specimen: blood. The rearrangement combines TRBV5-1 with TRBJ1-1; too little of a D gene remains to name it. The CDR3 region reads CASSSGSALNTEAFF. The bases are TGCGCCAGCAGCTCAGGATCAGCGCTTAACACTGAAGCTTTCTTT.